These T cell receptor beta chains were read from a single sample in a study of CD8 T cells in ankylosing spondylitis. TCRdb re-called the 5' RACE reads through MiXCR, storing one row per CDR3 protein. The sample lists 200,000 to 250,000 distinct CDR3 sequences; about 17% were seen once. The sample was blood, either unsorted or a sorted T cell fraction (not recorded which). These receptors all come from a male donor with ankylosing spondylitis. CDR3s include the opening cysteine and the closing phenylalanine or tryptophan. D genes are given only for firm matches. A row's size may be missing; if present it is once, few, many or a size class.

TRBV24-1	16	-	-	TRBJ2-2	CATSKGDNLNTGELFF	TGTGCCACCTCCAAAGGGGACAACCTGAACACCGGGGAGCTGTTTTTT
TRBV5-5	16	-	-	TRBJ1-5	CASSPALPGPNQPQHF	TGTGCCAGCAGCCCCGCTCTGCCAGGGCCAAATCAGCCCCAGCATTTT
TRBV14	15	TRBD2	many	TRBJ2-7	CASSQGSGGTYEQYF	TGTGCCAGCAGCCAAGGTAGCGGGGGGACCTACGAGCAGTACTTC
TRBV24-1	17	TRBD1	-	TRBJ2-3	CATSDPRQGAGTDTQYF	TGTGCCACCAGTGATCCCAGACAGGGGGCGGGCACAGATACGCAGTATTTT
TRBV30	12	-	-	TRBJ2-7	CAWSVRTGEQYF	TGTGCCTGGAGTGTACGGACCGGCGAGCAGTACTTC
TRBV10-3	13	-	-	TRBJ2-7	CGISESVGLEQYF	TGTGGCATCAGTGAGTCGGTGGGGCTCGAGCAGTACTTC
TRBV7-9	15	TRBD2	-	TRBJ2-7	CASSYLSGSPYEQYF	TGTGCCAGCAGCTACCTTAGCGGGAGCCCCTACGAGCAGTACTTC
TRBV7-2	15	-	few	TRBJ2-1	CASSLAYVAPNEQFF	TGTGCCAGCAGCTTAGCTTATGTGGCGCCCAATGAGCAGTTCTTC
TRBV6-1	16	TRBD2	-	TRBJ2-5	CASSLGLAGFQETQHF	TGTGCCAGCAGCCTAGGACTAGCGGGGTTCCAAGAGACCCAGCACTTC
TRBV25-1	13	-	few	TRBJ2-7	CASRGPGTYEQYF	TGTGCCAGCAGAGGTCCCGGAACCTACGAGCAGTACTTC
TRBV25-1	15	-	-	TRBJ2-1	CASSGSGHPYNEQFF	TGTGCCAGCAGTGGGTCGGGGCACCCCTACAATGAGCAGTTCTTC
TRBV6-1	13	TRBD1	few	TRBJ2-7	CASTAGTGPEQYF	TGTGCCAGCACAGCCGGGACAGGTCCGGAACAGTACTTC
TRBV30	13	-	-	TRBJ1-5	CAWSVTGSQPQHF	TGTGCCTGGAGTGTAACAGGGTCTCAGCCCCAGCATTTT
TRBV7-9	17	TRBD1	-	TRBJ2-1	CASSLAGDRGAYNEQFF	TGTGCCAGCAGCTTAGCAGGCGACAGGGGAGCCTACAATGAGCAGTTCTTC
TRBV4-1	17	TRBD2	-	TRBJ2-2	CASSQDPGLAPPGELFF	TGCGCCAGCAGCCAAGATCCGGGACTAGCTCCTCCCGGGGAGCTGTTTTTT
TRBV30	12	-	-	TRBJ2-1	CAWGKLGGEQFF	TGTGCCTGGGGGAAACTGGGGGGTGAGCAGTTCTTC
TRBV5-1	14	-	many	TRBJ2-7	CASSLSDSSYEQYF	TGCGCCAGCAGTCTCTCTGACAGCTCCTACGAGCAGTACTTC
TRBV12-5	15	TRBD2	-	TRBJ2-7	CASGLELRGAYEQYF	TGTGCTAGTGGTTTGGAATTGCGGGGGGCCTACGAGCAGTACTTC
TRBV28	14	-	-	TRBJ2-3	CASSPPRVTDTQYF	TGTGCCAGCAGTCCGCCGAGGGTCACAGATACGCAGTATTTT
TRBV9	15	TRBD1	many	TRBJ1-1	CASSPGTGMNTEAFF	TGTGCCAGCAGTCCAGGGACAGGTATGAACACTGAAGCTTTCTTT
TRBV29-1	18	-	few	TRBJ2-5	CSVVRPARTGGGEETQYF	TGCAGCGTGGTGCGGCCCGCAAGGACAGGAGGCGGGGAGGAGACCCAGTACTTC
TRBV12-3/TRBV12-4	12	TRBD1	-	TRBJ2-5	CASSSGGKTQYF	TGTGCCAGCAGCTCAGGGGGAAAGACCCAGTACTTC
TRBV27	13	-	few	TRBJ1-1	CASSLGARAEAFF	TGTGCCAGCAGTTTAGGGGCTCGGGCTGAAGCTTTCTTT
TRBV6-1	14	-	-	TRBJ2-1	CASSGMSSYNEQFF	TGTGCCAGCAGTGGGATGAGCTCCTACAATGAGCAGTTCTTC
TRBV30	14	TRBD2	-	TRBJ2-7	CAWSFPSGSYEQYF	TGTGCCTGGAGTTTTCCTAGCGGCTCCTACGAGCAGTACTTC
TRBV29-1	14	-	many	TRBJ2-1	CSVVHPGSEDEQFF	TGCAGCGTTGTCCATCCCGGGAGTGAGGATGAGCAGTTCTTC
TRBV6-2/TRBV6-3	18	-	few	TRBJ2-3	CASSYSRADRLITDTQYF	TGTGCCAGCAGTTACTCGAGAGCAGACAGGCTCATCACAGATACGCAGTATTTT
TRBV2	14	-	few	TRBJ2-5	CASSDDSGGETQYF	TGTGCCAGCAGTGATGATAGCGGCGGGGAGACCCAGTACTTC
TRBV11-2	13	TRBD1	-	TRBJ2-7	CASSPGTGGEQYF	TGTGCCAGCAGTCCCGGGACAGGGGGCGAGCAGTACTTC
TRBV6-2/TRBV6-3	13	-	few	TRBJ1-2	CASSYSSWDGYTF	TGTGCCAGCAGTTACTCGTCGTGGGATGGCTACACCTTC
TRBV3-1	15	-	few	TRBJ2-5	CASSQDLVLQETQYF	TGTGCCAGCAGCCAAGACTTAGTTCTGCAAGAGACCCAGTACTTC
TRBV5-1	15	-	few	TRBJ2-3	CASSSRFSSTDTQYF	TGCGCCAGCAGCTCCCGGTTTTCTAGCACAGATACGCAGTATTTT
TRBV12-3/TRBV12-4	14	-	few	TRBJ2-7	CASSPDAGSYEQYF	TGTGCCAGCAGTCCGGACGCAGGCTCCTACGAGCAGTACTTC
TRBV4-1	15	-	few	TRBJ2-1	CASSQGQSSYNEQFF	TGCGCCAGCAGCCAGGGACAAAGCTCCTACAATGAGCAGTTCTTC
TRBV28	15	TRBD1	-	TRBJ2-7	CASSLITGGIGEQYF	TGTGCCAGCAGTTTAATTACAGGGGGGATTGGCGAGCAGTACTTC
TRBV29-1	12	-	few	TRBJ1-2	CSVEESAYGYTF	TGCAGCGTTGAAGAGTCAGCCTATGGCTACACCTTC
TRBV30	13	-	few	TRBJ1-1	CAWSVGGNTEAFF	TGTGCCTGGAGTGTTGGTGGGAACACTGAAGCTTTCTTT
TRBV7-3	16	TRBD2	-	TRBJ2-5	CASSSSGTSSIETQYF	TGTGCCAGCAGCTCATCCGGGACTAGCAGCATCGAGACCCAGTACTTC
TRBV5-1	14	TRBD2	few	TRBJ2-7	CASSFERGTYEQYF	TGCGCCAGCAGCTTCGAGCGGGGGACCTACGAGCAGTACTTC
TRBV4-1	16	-	-	TRBJ2-7	CASSQDPLGPAYEQYF	TGCGCCAGCAGCCAAGACCCCCTAGGTCCGGCCTACGAGCAGTACTTC
TRBV6-1	16	-	-	TRBJ2-1	CASSPVVGAANNEQFF	TGTGCCAGCAGTCCGGTAGTGGGGGCCGCCAACAATGAGCAGTTCTTC
TRBV12-3/TRBV12-4	16	-	-	TRBJ2-7	CASSPKGVTISYEQYF	TGTGCCAGCAGTCCCAAAGGTGTGACTATCTCCTACGAGCAGTACTTC
TRBV7-9	16	TRBD1	-	TRBJ2-5	CASSLAGTGEAETQYF	TGTGCCAGCAGCTTAGCCGGGACAGGGGAGGCGGAGACCCAGTACTTC
TRBV4-1	14	-	many	TRBJ2-3	CASSPPTTQNTQYF	TGCGCCAGCAGCCCCCCGACCACCCAAAATACGCAGTATTTT
TRBV4-1	13	-	few	TRBJ2-7	CASSQDSWVEQYF	TGCGCCAGCAGCCAAGATAGCTGGGTCGAGCAGTACTTC
TRBV7-9	16	-	few	TRBJ2-7	CASSPVTGPTFYEQYF	TGTGCCAGCAGCCCCGTAACGGGGCCTACATTCTACGAGCAGTACTTC
TRBV5-1	15	-	-	TRBJ2-3	CASSSGRQETDTQYF	TGCGCCAGCAGCTCGGGGAGACAGGAAACAGATACGCAGTATTTT
TRBV20-1	14	-	many	TRBJ1-1	CSASTKGGNLEAFF	TGCAGTGCTAGCACTAAAGGGGGAAACCTTGAAGCTTTCTTT
TRBV6-2/TRBV6-3	18	TRBD1	few	TRBJ1-1	CASSYGPGQNIMNTEAFF	TGTGCCAGCAGTTACGGGCCGGGACAGAATATAATGAACACTGAAGCTTTCTTT
TRBV27	15	TRBD2	few	TRBJ2-7	CASSLGVTSVGEQYF	TGTGCCAGCAGTTTAGGTGTGACTAGCGTAGGCGAGCAGTACTTC
TRBV6-1	17	-	few	TRBJ2-1	CASSTPLGASTYNEQFF	TGTGCCAGCAGTACACCCCTTGGGGCTAGCACCTACAATGAGCAGTTCTTC
TRBV21-1	16	-	few	TRBJ1-1	CAVYTWDRGLNTEAFF	TGTGCCGTTTACACCTGGGACAGGGGTCTGAACACTGAAGCTTTCTTT
TRBV27	12	-	-	TRBJ2-3	CASSSQADTQYF	TGTGCCAGCAGTTCGCAGGCAGATACGCAGTATTTT
TRBV4-3	16	TRBD2	-	TRBJ2-1	CASSQASGSAYNEQFF	TGCGCCAGCAGCCAAGCTAGCGGGAGTGCCTACAATGAGCAGTTCTTC
TRBV6-5	16	-	-	TRBJ1-6	CASSYPKFGDNSPLHF	TGTGCCAGCAGTTACCCGAAGTTCGGGGACAATTCACCCCTCCACTTT
TRBV20-1	16	-	few	TRBJ2-3	CSARPRGGIFGDTQYF	TGCAGTGCTAGACCCAGGGGGGGGATCTTTGGTGATACGCAGTATTTT
TRBV12-3/TRBV12-4	15	TRBD1	many	TRBJ1-5	CASSDLDRGYQPQHF	TGTGCCAGCAGTGACTTGGACAGGGGTTATCAGCCCCAGCATTTT